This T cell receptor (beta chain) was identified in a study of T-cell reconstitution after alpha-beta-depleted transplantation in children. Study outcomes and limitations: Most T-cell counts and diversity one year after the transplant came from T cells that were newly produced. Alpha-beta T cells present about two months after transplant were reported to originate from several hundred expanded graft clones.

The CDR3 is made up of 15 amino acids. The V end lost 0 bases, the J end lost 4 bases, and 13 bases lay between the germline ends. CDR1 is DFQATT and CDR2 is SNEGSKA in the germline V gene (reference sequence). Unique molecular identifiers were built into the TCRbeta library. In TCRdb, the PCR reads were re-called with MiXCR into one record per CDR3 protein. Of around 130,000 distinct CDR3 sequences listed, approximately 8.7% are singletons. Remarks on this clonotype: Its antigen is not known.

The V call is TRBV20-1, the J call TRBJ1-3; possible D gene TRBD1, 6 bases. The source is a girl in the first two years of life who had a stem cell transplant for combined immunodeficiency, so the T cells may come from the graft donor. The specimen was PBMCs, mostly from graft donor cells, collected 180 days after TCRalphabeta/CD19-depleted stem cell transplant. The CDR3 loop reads CSARDFRGLGNTIYF. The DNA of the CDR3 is TGCAGTGCTAGAGACTTCCGGGGGCTAGGAAACACCATATATTTT.